Listed below are T cell receptor beta chains from one sample, sequenced in a study of beta chain features in type 1 diabetes. Assay used: immunoSEQ multiplex PCR; TCRdb lists only in-frame clones, some missing. The table includes 200,000 to 300,000 clones, roughly 22% detected once. Sequencing was performed on naive CD4+ T cells from blood. Receptor source: a middle-aged woman with type 1 diabetes. The CDR3 runs from the conserved cysteine through the conserved F or W. D genes are given only for firm matches. Some rows mark clone size as missing; the rest say once, few, many or name a class of expanded clone.

D: NA; size: few; V: TRBV30; J: TRBJ2-7; CDR3: CAWEGAPYEQYF; DNA: TGTGCCTGGGAGGGAGCTCCCTACGAGCAGTACTTC
D: TRBD1; size: NA; V: TRBV6-5; J: TRBJ2-5; CDR3: CASTGQEPTWTQYF; DNA: TGTGCCAGCACCGGACAGGAGCCAACGTGGACCCAGTACTTC
D: TRBD1; size: few; V: TRBV6-5; J: TRBJ2-3; CDR3: CAVRDSRTDTQYF; DNA: TGTGCCGTCCGGGACAGCAGAACAGATACGCAGTATTTT
D: TRBD2; size: NA; V: TRBV29-1; J: TRBJ2-7; CDR3: CSVERLAGSYEQYF; DNA: TGCAGCGTTGAGCGGCTAGCGGGCTCCTACGAGCAGTACTTC
D: TRBD1; size: NA; V: TRBV9; J: TRBJ1-2; CDR3: CASSAGQGRVNGYTF; DNA: TGTGCCAGCAGCGCGGGACAGGGGAGGGTCAATGGCTACACCTTC
D: NA; size: NA; V: TRBV4-3; J: TRBJ1-1; CDR3: CASSQGRLQSVTEAFF; DNA: TGCGCCAGCAGCCAAGGGCGACTGCAGTCGGTCACTGAAGCTTTCTTT
D: NA; size: NA; V: TRBV6-5; J: TRBJ2-7; CDR3: CASSYSGRDYEQYF; DNA: TGTGCCAGCAGTTACTCGGGCAGGGACTACGAGCAGTACTTC
D: NA; size: NA; V: TRBV7-2; J: TRBJ2-3; CDR3: CASSPGVGKDTQYF; DNA: TGTGCCAGCAGCCCAGGGGTCGGCAAAGATACGCAGTATTTT
D: NA; size: few; V: TRBV9; J: TRBJ1-3; CDR3: CASSVGVGNTIYF; DNA: TGTGCCAGCAGCGTAGGCGTTGGAAACACCATATATTTT
D: TRBD2; size: NA; V: TRBV6-5; J: TRBJ2-7; CDR3: CASTSGLAGVYEQYF; DNA: TGTGCCAGCACCTCGGGGCTAGCGGGAGTCTACGAGCAGTACTTC
D: NA; size: few; V: TRBV5-6; J: TRBJ1-6; CDR3: CASSSRGRDSPLHF; DNA: TGTGCCAGCAGCTCCCGAGGGAGGGATTCACCCCTCCACTTT
D: TRBD1; size: NA; V: TRBV7-2; J: TRBJ1-2; CDR3: CASSLRGTGQFYGYTF; DNA: TGTGCCAGCAGCCTCAGGGGGACAGGGCAGTTCTATGGCTACACCTTC
D: NA; size: few; V: TRBV2; J: TRBJ2-5; CDR3: CASSPLATVGTQYF; DNA: TGTGCCAGCTCGCCGCTAGCCACAGTGGGGACCCAGTACTTC
D: TRBD1; size: few; V: TRBV7-9; J: TRBJ2-7; CDR3: CASSLGQGFEQYF; DNA: TGTGCCAGCAGCTTGGGACAGGGGTTCGAGCAGTACTTC
D: TRBD1; size: NA; V: TRBV27; J: TRBJ1-3; CDR3: CASSRDRASGNTIYF; DNA: TGTGCCAGCAGTAGAGACAGGGCTTCTGGAAACACCATATATTTT
D: NA; size: NA; V: TRBV7-9; J: TRBJ1-3; CDR3: CASSLDSFSGNTIYF; DNA: TGTGCCAGCAGCTTAGACAGCTTCTCTGGAAACACCATATATTTT
D: TRBD2; size: NA; V: TRBV7-3; J: TRBJ2-7; CDR3: CASSPGRESHEQYF; DNA: TGTGCCAGCAGCCCCGGGAGGGAAAGCCACGAGCAGTACTTC
D: TRBD2; size: once; V: TRBV25-1; J: TRBJ2-2; CDR3: CASSEASGGSNTGELFF; DNA: TGTGCCAGCAGTGAAGCTAGCGGGGGTTCGAACACCGGGGAGCTGTTTTTT
D: TRBD1; size: NA; V: TRBV15; J: TRBJ2-1; CDR3: CATTSGQGGFSYNEQFF; DNA: TGTGCCACCACCTCAGGACAGGGGGGTTTCTCCTACAATGAGCAGTTCTTC
D: TRBD1; size: few; V: TRBV10-3; J: TRBJ2-2; CDR3: CATGDSPNTGELFF; DNA: TGTGCCACCGGGGACAGCCCGAACACCGGGGAGCTGTTTTTT
D: TRBD2; size: few; V: TRBV28; J: TRBJ2-5; CDR3: CASSLLREGTGETQYF; DNA: TGTGCCAGCAGTTTGCTCCGGGAGGGGACGGGGGAGACCCAGTACTTC
D: TRBD2; size: few; V: TRBV9; J: TRBJ2-3; CDR3: CASSRLAGRTDTQYF; DNA: TGTGCCAGCAGCAGACTAGCGGGAAGGACAGATACGCAGTATTTT
D: TRBD1; size: NA; V: TRBV9; J: TRBJ1-6; CDR3: CASSVGDSFSYNSPLHF; DNA: TGTGCCAGCAGCGTCGGGGACAGCTTCTCCTATAATTCACCCCTCCACTTT
D: NA; size: few; V: TRBV4-2; J: TRBJ2-1; CDR3: CASSQDKGLEQFF; DNA: TGTGCCAGCAGCCAAGATAAGGGGCTAGAGCAGTTCTTC
D: TRBD2; size: NA; V: TRBV9; J: TRBJ2-1; CDR3: CASSPSGAAGSEQFF; DNA: TGTGCCAGCAGCCCTAGCGGGGCCGCAGGATCTGAGCAGTTCTTC
D: NA; size: few; V: TRBV9; J: TRBJ2-5; CDR3: CASSVAGEIETQYF; DNA: TGTGCCAGCAGCGTTGCAGGGGAAATAGAGACCCAGTACTTC
D: TRBD2; size: NA; V: TRBV7-3; J: TRBJ2-5; CDR3: CASSPWGGGETQYF; DNA: TGTGCCAGCAGCCCCTGGGGGGGTGGGGAGACCCAGTACTTC
D: TRBD2; size: few; V: TRBV29-1; J: TRBJ2-5; CDR3: CSVEDRVAGPPMAQYF; DNA: TGCAGCGTTGAAGACAGGGTAGCGGGTCCCCCTATGGCCCAGTACTTC
D: TRBD1; size: NA; V: TRBV5-6; J: TRBJ2-3; CDR3: CASSFGQGSDTQYF; DNA: TGTGCCAGCAGTTTCGGACAGGGGTCAGATACGCAGTATTTT
D: TRBD1; size: NA; V: TRBV7-6; J: TRBJ2-7; CDR3: CASSSGQGATYEQYF; DNA: TGTGCCAGCAGCTCTGGACAGGGGGCCACCTACGAGCAGTACTTC
D: TRBD1; size: NA; V: TRBV4-1; J: TRBJ2-4; CDR3: CASSQGQASSGFIQYF; DNA: TGCGCCAGCAGCCAGGGACAGGCTAGTTCGGGCTTCATTCAGTACTTC
D: NA; size: NA; V: TRBV28; J: TRBJ1-2; CDR3: CASSLGDITNYGYTF; DNA: TGTGCCAGCAGTTTAGGGGACATTACTAACTATGGCTACACCTTC
D: NA; size: NA; V: TRBV7-9; J: TRBJ2-7; CDR3: CASSPGHTYEQYF; DNA: TGTGCCAGCAGCCCCGGACATACCTACGAGCAGTACTTC
D: NA; size: NA; V: TRBV29-1; J: TRBJ1-1; CDR3: CSVDTAAMNTEAFF; DNA: TGCAGCGTTGATACGGCAGCGATGAACACTGAAGCTTTCTTT
D: NA; size: NA; V: TRBV19; J: TRBJ1-5; CDR3: CATDGGSNQPQHF; DNA: TGTGCCACGGACGGGGGAAGCAATCAGCCCCAGCATTTT
D: TRBD2; size: NA; V: TRBV29-1; J: TRBJ2-1; CDR3: CSGGLAVYNEQFF; DNA: TGCAGCGGGGGACTAGCGGTTTACAATGAGCAGTTCTTC
D: TRBD2; size: NA; V: TRBV9; J: TRBJ2-2; CDR3: CASSAVTTSGTGELFF; DNA: TGTGCCAGCAGCGCCGTCACCACTAGCGGGACCGGGGAGCTGTTTTTT
D: NA; size: NA; V: TRBV28; J: TRBJ1-2; CDR3: CASSFQTGVNYGYTF; DNA: TGTGCCAGCAGTTTCCAGACAGGTGTCAACTATGGCTACACCTTC
D: TRBD1; size: NA; V: TRBV7-8; J: TRBJ1-2; CDR3: CASSFGTVELGYTF; DNA: TGTGCCAGCAGCTTCGGGACAGTTGAGCTCGGCTACACCTTC
D: NA; size: NA; V: TRBV9; J: TRBJ1-1; CDR3: CASSVGSLNTEAFF; DNA: TGTGCCAGCAGCGTCGGGTCACTGAACACTGAAGCTTTCTTT
D: TRBD1; size: few; V: TRBV13; J: TRBJ2-4; CDR3: CASSSRQGIQYF; DNA: TGTGCCAGCAGCTCCCGACAGGGCATTCAGTACTTC